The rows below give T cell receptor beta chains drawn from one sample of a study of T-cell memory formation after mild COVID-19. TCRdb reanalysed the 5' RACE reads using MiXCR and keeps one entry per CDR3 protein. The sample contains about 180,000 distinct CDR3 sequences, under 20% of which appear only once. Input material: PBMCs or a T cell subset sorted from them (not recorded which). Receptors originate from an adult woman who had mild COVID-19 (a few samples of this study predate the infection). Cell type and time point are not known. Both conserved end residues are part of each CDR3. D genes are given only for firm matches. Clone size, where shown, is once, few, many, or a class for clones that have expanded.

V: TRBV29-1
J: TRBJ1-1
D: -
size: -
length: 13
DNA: TGCAGCGTGCGTGGATTAATGAACACTGAAGCTTTCTTT
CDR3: CSVRGLMNTEAFF

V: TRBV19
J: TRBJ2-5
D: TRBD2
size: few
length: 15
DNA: TGTGCCAGTAGCTCGGAGGCCGGGGGGAGAGAGACCCAGTACTTC
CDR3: CASSSEAGGRETQYF

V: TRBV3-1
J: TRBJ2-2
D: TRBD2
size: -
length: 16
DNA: TGTGCCAGCAGCCCTCGTGCTAGCGGCTACACCGGGGAGCTGTTTTTT
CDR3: CASSPRASGYTGELFF

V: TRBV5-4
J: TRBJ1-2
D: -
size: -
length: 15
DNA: TGTGCCAGCAGCTTGAGTACGGACGGGAACTATGGCTACACCTTC
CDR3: CASSLSTDGNYGYTF

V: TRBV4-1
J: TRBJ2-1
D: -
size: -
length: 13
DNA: TGCGCCAGCAGCTCTTGGACAGACCATGAGCAGTTCTTC
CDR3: CASSSWTDHEQFF

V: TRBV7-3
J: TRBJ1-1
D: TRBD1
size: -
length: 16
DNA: TGTGCCAGCAGCACCCGCCGTGGGACAGGGAACACTGAAGCTTTCTTT
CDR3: CASSTRRGTGNTEAFF

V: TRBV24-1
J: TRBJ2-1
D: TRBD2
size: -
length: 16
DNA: TGTGCCACCAGTGACGTGGGACTAGCGGGGGAACATGAGCAGTTCTTC
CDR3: CATSDVGLAGEHEQFF

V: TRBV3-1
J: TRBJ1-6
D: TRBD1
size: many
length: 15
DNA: TGTGCCAGCAGCCAAGTCGGACAGGGTCTTTCACCCCTCCACTTT
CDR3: CASSQVGQGLSPLHF

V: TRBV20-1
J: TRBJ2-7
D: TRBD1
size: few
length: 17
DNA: TGCAGTGCTTCCGGACAGGGGCCAAGTGGGTCCCCGGGTGAGCAGTACTTC
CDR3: CSASGQGPSGSPGEQYF

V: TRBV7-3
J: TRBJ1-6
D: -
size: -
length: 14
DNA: TGTGCCAGCAGCTTACTAGGGGGAAGTTCACCCCTCCACTTT
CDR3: CASSLLGGSSPLHF

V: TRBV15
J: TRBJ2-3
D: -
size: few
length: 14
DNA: TGTGCCATTACGGGGGGCGGGATCACAGATACGCAGTATTTT
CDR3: CAITGGGITDTQYF

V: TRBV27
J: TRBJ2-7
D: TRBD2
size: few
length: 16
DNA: TGTGCCAGCAGTTTATCTCCGGCGGGAGTGAGCTACGAGCAGTACTTC
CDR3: CASSLSPAGVSYEQYF

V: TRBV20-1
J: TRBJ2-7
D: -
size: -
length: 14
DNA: TGCAGTGCTAGAGAGGGGGTACTACGAGACGAGCAGTACTTC
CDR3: CSAREGVLRDEQYF

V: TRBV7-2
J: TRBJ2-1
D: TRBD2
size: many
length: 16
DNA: TGTGCCAGCAGCTTGGGCCGGTCTAGCGGGAGCAATGAGCAGTTCTTC
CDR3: CASSLGRSSGSNEQFF

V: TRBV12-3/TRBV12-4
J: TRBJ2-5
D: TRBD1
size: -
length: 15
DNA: TGTGCCAGCAGTCGACAGGGGGCACTGGGAGAGACCCAGTACTTC
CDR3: CASSRQGALGETQYF

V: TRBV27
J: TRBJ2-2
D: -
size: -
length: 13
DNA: TGTGCCAGCAGGCTTACTAGTGTCGGGGAGCTGTTTTTT
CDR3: CASRLTSVGELFF

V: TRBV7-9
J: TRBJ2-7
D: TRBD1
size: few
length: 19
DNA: TGTGCCAGCAGCTTACACCTAAAAGTCCGGGACAGGGAAACCTACGAGCAGTACTTC
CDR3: CASSLHLKVRDRETYEQYF

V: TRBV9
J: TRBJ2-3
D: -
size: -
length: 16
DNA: TGTGCCAGCAGCCCCGACGGGGGAATAGTCACAGATACGCAGTATTTT
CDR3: CASSPDGGIVTDTQYF

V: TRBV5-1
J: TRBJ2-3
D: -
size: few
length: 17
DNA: -
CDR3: CASSTSTSGGATDTQYF

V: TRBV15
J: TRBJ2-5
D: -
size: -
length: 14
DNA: TGTGCCACCAGCAGAGGGGGAACCCAAGAGACCCAGTACTTC
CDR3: CATSRGGTQETQYF

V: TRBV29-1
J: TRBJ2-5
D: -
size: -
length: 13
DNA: TGCAGCGTAGCGGGCACTACCCAAGAGACCCAGTACTTC
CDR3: CSVAGTTQETQYF

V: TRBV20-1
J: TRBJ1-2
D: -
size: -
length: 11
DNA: TGCAGTGCTGACGGGGGTAGTGGCTACACCTTC
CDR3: CSADGGSGYTF

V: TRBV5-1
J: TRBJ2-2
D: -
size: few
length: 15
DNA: TGCGCCAGCAAGTTGCGCGGAGAGAACACCGGGGAGCTGTTTTTT
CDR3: CASKLRGENTGELFF

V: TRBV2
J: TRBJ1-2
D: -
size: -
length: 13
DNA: TGTGCCAGCAGCCCAAGGGAGGGTGATGGCTACACCTTC
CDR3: CASSPREGDGYTF

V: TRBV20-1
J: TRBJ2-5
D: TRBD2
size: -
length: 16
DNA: TGCAGTGCAGCAGGGACTAGCGGGAGGGCCCGGGAGACCCAGTACTTC
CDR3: CSAAGTSGRARETQYF

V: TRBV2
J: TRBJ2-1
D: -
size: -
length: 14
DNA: TGTGCCAGCAGTCGGGACTCGACTTACAATGAGCAGTTCTTC
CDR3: CASSRDSTYNEQFF

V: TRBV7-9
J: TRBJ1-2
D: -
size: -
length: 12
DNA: TGTGCCAGCAGTTTAGAAGTTGGGACCTATCAATTC
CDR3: CASSLEVGTYQF

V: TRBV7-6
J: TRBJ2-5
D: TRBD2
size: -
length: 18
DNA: TGTGCCAGCAGTTCATATAGGGGACTAGCGGGAGGTGGTGAGACCCAGTACTTC
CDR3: CASSSYRGLAGGGETQYF

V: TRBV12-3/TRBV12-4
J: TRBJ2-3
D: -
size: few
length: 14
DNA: TGTGCCAGCAGGACCTTTGGGCGCGGGGATACGCAGTATTTT
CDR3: CASRTFGRGDTQYF

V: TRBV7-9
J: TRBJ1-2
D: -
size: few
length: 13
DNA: TGTGCCAGCAGCTTAGCGGGAAGCTATGGCTACACCTTC
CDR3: CASSLAGSYGYTF

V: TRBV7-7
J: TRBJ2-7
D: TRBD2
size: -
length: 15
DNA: TGTGCTAGCAGCTTAGGGGCTAGCGGCACCTACGAGCAGTACTTC
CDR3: CASSLGASGTYEQYF

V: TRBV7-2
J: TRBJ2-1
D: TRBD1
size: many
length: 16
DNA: TGTGCCAGCAGCTTAAAACCGGGACAGGGGGGCAATGAGCAGTTCTTC
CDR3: CASSLKPGQGGNEQFF

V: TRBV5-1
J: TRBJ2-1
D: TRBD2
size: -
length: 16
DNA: TGCGCCAGCAGCTTGGCCACGACTAGCGGTATCTCTGAGCAGTTCTTC
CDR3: CASSLATTSGISEQFF

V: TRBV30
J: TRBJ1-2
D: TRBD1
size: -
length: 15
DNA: TGTGCCTGGAGTCCGCCCCGGACAGGAGTCTATGGCTACACCTTC
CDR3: CAWSPPRTGVYGYTF

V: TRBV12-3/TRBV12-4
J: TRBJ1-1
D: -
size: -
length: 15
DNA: TGTGCCAGCAGCCCCGGGGGGAGCGTGAACACTGAAGCTTTCTTT
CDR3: CASSPGGSVNTEAFF

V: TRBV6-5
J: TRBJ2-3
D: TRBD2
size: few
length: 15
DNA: TGTGCCAGCAGTTACTCGGGCGGGAGTGGAGATACGCAGTATTTT
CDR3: CASSYSGGSGDTQYF

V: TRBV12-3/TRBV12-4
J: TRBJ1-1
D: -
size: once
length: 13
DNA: TGTGCCAGCACCAGGACGGCGAACACTGAAGCTTTCTTT
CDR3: CASTRTANTEAFF

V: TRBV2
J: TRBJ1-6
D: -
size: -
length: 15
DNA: TGTGCCAGCAGTGAATCGAGATCGGGTTATTCACCCCTCCACTTT
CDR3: CASSESRSGYSPLHF

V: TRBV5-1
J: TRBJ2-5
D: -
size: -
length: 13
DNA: TGCGCCAGCAGCTTCGAGGGTCGGGAGACCCAGTACTTC
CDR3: CASSFEGRETQYF

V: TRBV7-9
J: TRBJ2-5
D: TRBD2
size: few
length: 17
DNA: TGTGCCAGCAGCCGGGCCACTAGCGGGAGACACCAAGAGACCCAGTACTTC
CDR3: CASSRATSGRHQETQYF

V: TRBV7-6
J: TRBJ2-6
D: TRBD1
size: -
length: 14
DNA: TGTGCCAGCAGCTTGACCACAGGGGCAGCCGTCCTGACTTTC
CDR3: CASSLTTGAAVLTF

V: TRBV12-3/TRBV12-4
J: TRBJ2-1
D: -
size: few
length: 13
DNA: TGTGCCAGCAGTTTTGGGGATGACAATGAGCAGTTCTTC
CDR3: CASSFGDDNEQFF

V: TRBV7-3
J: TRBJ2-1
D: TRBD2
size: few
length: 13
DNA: TGTGCCAGCAGACCCGGGGGGGCCCATGAGCAGTTCTTC
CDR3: CASRPGGAHEQFF

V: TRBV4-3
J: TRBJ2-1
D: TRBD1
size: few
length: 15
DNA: TGCGCCAGCAGCCAAGTCGGGACAGATAGAGGGGAGCAGTTCTTC
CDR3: CASSQVGTDRGEQFF

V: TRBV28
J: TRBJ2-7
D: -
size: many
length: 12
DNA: TGTGCCAGCAGCGAGGGGATCAACGAGCAGTACTTC
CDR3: CASSEGINEQYF

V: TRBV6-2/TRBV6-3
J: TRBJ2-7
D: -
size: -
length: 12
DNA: TGTGCCAGCAGTTTCCGGTTATACGAGCAGTACTTC
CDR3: CASSFRLYEQYF

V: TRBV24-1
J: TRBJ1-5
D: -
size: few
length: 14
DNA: TGTGCCACCAGTGGAGGGACACAAAATCAGCCCCAGCATTTT
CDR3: CATSGGTQNQPQHF

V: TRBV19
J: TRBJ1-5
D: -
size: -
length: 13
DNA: TGTGCCAGTAGTAGGGACAAGAATCAGCCCCAGCATTTT
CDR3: CASSRDKNQPQHF

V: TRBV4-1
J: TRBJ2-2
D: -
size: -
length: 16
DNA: TGCGCCAGCAGCCATGGGACGGGAGTTGGACCCGGGGAGCTGTTTTTT
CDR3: CASSHGTGVGPGELFF

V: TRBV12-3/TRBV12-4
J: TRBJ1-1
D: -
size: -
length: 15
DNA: TGTGCCAGCAGTTTATTCGGCCCTCTGAACACTGAAGCTTTCTTT
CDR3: CASSLFGPLNTEAFF

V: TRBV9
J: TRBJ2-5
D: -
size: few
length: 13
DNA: TGTGCCAGCAGCGGTTATACAGGGGAGACCCAGTACTTC
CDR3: CASSGYTGETQYF

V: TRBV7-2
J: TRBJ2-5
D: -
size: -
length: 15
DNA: TGTGCCAGCAGCCCCCCGGGGGCGGGAGAGGAGACCCAGTACTTC
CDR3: CASSPPGAGEETQYF

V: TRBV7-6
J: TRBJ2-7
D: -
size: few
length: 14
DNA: TGTGCCAGCAGCTCCACCCCGACAGTGGGCGAGCAGTACTTC
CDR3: CASSSTPTVGEQYF

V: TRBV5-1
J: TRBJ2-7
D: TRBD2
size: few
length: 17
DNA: TGCGCCAGCAGCTTCCCCTCGGGACTAGCGGGGGGCTACGAGCAGTACTTC
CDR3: CASSFPSGLAGGYEQYF

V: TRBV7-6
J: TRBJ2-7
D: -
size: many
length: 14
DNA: TGTGCCAGCAGCTTAGTTCCCAGTCACTACGAGCAGTACTTC
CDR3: CASSLVPSHYEQYF